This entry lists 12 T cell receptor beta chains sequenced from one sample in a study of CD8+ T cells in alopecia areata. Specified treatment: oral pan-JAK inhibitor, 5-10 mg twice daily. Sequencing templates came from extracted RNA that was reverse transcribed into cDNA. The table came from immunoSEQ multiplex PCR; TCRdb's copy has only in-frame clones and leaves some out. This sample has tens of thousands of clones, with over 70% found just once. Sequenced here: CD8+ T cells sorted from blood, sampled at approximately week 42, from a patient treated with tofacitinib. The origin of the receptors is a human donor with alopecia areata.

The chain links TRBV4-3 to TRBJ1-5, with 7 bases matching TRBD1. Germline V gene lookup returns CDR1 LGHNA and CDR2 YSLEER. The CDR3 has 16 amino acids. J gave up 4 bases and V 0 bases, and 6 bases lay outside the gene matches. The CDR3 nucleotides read TGCGCCAGCAGCCAAGATGCGACAGGGCGGAATCAGCCCCAGCATTTT. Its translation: CASSQDATGRNQPQHF.

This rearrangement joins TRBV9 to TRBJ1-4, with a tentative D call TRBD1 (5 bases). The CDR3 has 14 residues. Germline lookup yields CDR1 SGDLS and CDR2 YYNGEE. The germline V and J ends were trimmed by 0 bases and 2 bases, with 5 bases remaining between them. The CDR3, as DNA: TGTGCCAGCAGCGTAGCAGGGACTAATGAAAAACTGTTTTTT. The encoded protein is CASSVAGTNEKLFF.

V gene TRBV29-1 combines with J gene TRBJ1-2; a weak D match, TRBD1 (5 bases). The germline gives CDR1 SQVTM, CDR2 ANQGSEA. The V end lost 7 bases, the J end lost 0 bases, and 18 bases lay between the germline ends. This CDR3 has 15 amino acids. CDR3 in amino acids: CSALTAGTANYGYTF. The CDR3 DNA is TGCAGCGCCCTGACGGCGGGGACCGCTAACTATGGCTACACCTTC. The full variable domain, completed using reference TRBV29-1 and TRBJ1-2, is SAVISQKPSRDICQRGTSLTIQCQVDSQVTMMFWYRQQPGQSLTLIATANQGSEATYESGFVIDKFPISRPNLTFSTLTVSNMSPEDSSIYLCSALTAGTANYGYTFGSGTRLTVV.

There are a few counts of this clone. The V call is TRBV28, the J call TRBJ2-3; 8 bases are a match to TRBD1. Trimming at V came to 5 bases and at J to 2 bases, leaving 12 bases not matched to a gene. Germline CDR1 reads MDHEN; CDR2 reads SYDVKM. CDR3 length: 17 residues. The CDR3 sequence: CASSGDLRDRYTDTQYF. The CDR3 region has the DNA TGTGCCAGCAGTGGCGATCTCCGGGACAGGTACACAGATACGCAGTATTTT.

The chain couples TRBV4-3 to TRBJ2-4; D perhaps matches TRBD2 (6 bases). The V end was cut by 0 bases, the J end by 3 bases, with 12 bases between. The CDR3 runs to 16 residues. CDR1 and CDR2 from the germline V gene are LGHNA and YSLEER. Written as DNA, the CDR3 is TGCGCCAGCAGCCAAGAGGGGGGATGGGGCAAAAACATTCAGTACTTC. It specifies CASSQEGGWGKNIQYF.

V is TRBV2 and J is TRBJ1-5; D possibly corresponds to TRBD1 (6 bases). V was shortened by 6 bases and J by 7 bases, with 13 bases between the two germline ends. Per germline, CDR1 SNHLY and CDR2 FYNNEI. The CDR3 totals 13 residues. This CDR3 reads CASRKGGGQPQHF. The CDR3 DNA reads TGTGCCAGCAGAAAGGGGGGGGGACAGCCCCAGCATTTT.

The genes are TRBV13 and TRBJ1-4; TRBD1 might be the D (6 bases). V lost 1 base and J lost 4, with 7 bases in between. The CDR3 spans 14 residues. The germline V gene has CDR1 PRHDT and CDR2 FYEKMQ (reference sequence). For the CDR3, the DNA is TGTGCCAGCAGCTTAGCAGGGGATAATGAAAAACTGTTTTTT. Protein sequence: CASSLAGDNEKLFF. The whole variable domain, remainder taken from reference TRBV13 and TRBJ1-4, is AAGVIQSPRHLIKEKRETATLKCYPIPRHDTVYWYQQGPGQDPQFLISFYEKMQSDKGSIPDRFSAQQFSDYHSELNMSSLELGDSALYFCASSLAGDNEKLFFGSGTQLSVL.

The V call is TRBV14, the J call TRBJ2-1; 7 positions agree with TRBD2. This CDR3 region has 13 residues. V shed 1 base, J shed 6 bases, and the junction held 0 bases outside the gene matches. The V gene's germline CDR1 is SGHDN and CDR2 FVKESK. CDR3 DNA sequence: TGTGCCAGCAGCCAAGGGGGGGGCAATGAGCAGTTCTTC. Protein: CASSQGGGNEQFF.

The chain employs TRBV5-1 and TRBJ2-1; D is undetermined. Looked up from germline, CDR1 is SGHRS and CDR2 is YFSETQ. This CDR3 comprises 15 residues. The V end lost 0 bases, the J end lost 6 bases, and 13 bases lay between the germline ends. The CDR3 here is CASSLAGNRLNEQFF. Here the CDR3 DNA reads TGCGCCAGCAGCTTGGCTGGGAATAGACTCAATGAGCAGTTCTTC.

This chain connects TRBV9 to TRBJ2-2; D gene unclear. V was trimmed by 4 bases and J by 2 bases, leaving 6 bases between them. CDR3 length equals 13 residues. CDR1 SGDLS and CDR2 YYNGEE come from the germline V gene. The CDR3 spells CASSPDNTGELFF. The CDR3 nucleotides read TGTGCCAGCAGCCCCGATAACACCGGGGAGCTGTTTTTT. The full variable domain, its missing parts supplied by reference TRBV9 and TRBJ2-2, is DSGVTQTPKHLITATGQRVTLRCSPRSGDLSVYWYQQSLDQGLQFLIQYYNGEERAKGNILERFSAQQFPDLHSELNLSSLELGDSALYFCASSPDNTGELFFGEGSRLTVL.

The CDR3 sequence is CASSERTTGPETYEQYF. The CDR3 coding sequence is TGTGCCAGCAGTGAACGCACAACAGGGCCTGAAACCTACGAGCAGTACTTC. The V gene is TRBV25-1, the J gene TRBJ2-7; D may be TRBD1 (6 bases). Deletions cut 2 bases from V and 2 bases from J, with 19 bases between. Germline CDR1 is MGHDK and CDR2 is SYGVNS. This CDR3 has 17 amino acids.

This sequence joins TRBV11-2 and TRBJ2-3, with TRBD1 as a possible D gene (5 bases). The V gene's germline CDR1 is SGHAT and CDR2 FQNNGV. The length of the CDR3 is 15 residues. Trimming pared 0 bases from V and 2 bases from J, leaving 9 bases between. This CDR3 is CASSLEYRYTDTQYF. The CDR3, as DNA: TGTGCCAGCAGCTTAGAGTACAGGTACACAGATACGCAGTATTTT.